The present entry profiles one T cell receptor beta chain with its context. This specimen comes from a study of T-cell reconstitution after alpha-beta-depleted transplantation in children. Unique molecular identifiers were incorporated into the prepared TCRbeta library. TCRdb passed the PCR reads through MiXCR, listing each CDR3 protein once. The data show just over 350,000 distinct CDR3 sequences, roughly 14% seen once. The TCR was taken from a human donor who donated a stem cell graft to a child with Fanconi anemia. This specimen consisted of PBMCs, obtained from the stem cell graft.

The CDR3 reads CASMRQASNQPQHF. The CDR3, as DNA: TGTGCCAGTATGCGGCAGGCTAGCAATCAGCCCCAGCATTTT. V is TRBV19 and J is TRBJ1-5; D is undetermined. Germline CDR1 is LNHDA and CDR2 is SQIVND (reference sequence). This CDR3 is 14 amino acids long. The ends were cut back, 7 bases at V and 0 bases at J, with 10 bases in the middle.